Below, one TCR beta chain is given with its context. Its antigen remains unidentified. TCRdb ran MiXCR on the reads and lists one entry per CDR3 protein. Of approximately 500,000 distinct CDR3 sequences detected, 16% appear once; the ten largest clones hold 20% to 30%. Trimming stripped 10 bases from V and 0 bases from J, with 21 bases between. The CDR3 contains 17 residues. Germline V gene lookup returns CDR1 SNHLY and CDR2 FYNNEI. These data belong to a study of T cell repertoires in cytomegalovirus infection. Across the study: Both CMV infection and a matching HLA type were indicated by public TCR beta signatures.

Study observations and caveats: Cumulative frequency (of public TCR beta family members) identified carriers of CMV plus the relevant HLA. The ex vivo response showed dominance by HLA-C-restricted CMV-specific TCR beta clonotypes.

The TCR comes from a human donor in good health (CMV status not recorded). Some clones in this sample may be carry-over from other donors' samples. The specimen was CD8+ T cells from PBMCs. This chain uses TRBV2 with TRBJ1-4; no clear D gene. The CDR3 region has the DNA TGTGCCACGATCCGGTCGCTCCCCCTGGCAACTAATGAAAAACTGTTTTTT. It is translated as CATIRSLPLATNEKLFF.